Listed below are T cell receptor beta chains from one sample, sequenced in a study of T cell repertoires in cytomegalovirus infection. TCRdb re-analysed the reads in MiXCR, keeping a single row per CDR3 protein. The sample includes 500,000 to 600,000 distinct CDR3 sequences, about 17% seen only once; the top ten take roughly a quarter. The sequenced sample was CD8+ T cells from PBMCs. All receptors come from a human donor in good health (CMV status not recorded). Some clones in this sample may be carry-over from other donors' samples. Each CDR3 is given with its conserved first and last residue. A D gene is named only where the DNA matches it firmly. Size is stated for part of the rows, as once, few or many counts, or as a class when the clone is expanded.

DNA	CDR3	J	D	V	length	size
TGTGCCAGCAGCTTACGGCGGGGAGGGCCCGCGGAGCAGTTCTTC	CASSLRRGGPAEQFF	TRBJ2-1	TRBD2	TRBV7-2	15	many
TGCGCCAGCAGTGAGTCTGGGAGGGACACTGAAGCTTTCTTT	CASSESGRDTEAFF	TRBJ1-1	NA	TRBV10-1	14	few
TGTGCCAGCAGACCAGCGGGAGCTCCCGAGCAGTACTTC	CASRPAGAPEQYF	TRBJ2-7	TRBD2	TRBV7-9	13	NA
TGTGCCAGCAGCTCGGGACAGGGCTTGTACAATGAGCAGTTCTTC	CASSSGQGLYNEQFF	TRBJ2-1	TRBD1	TRBV7-9	15	many
TGTGCCAGCAGTTACTTCCAGTTAAGCTCCTACAATGAGCAGTTCTTC	CASSYFQLSSYNEQFF	TRBJ2-1	NA	TRBV6-5	16	many
TGTGCCAGCAGCGTAGATGGCACGGGAGGCGAAAAACTGTTTTTT	CASSVDGTGGEKLFF	TRBJ1-4	NA	TRBV9	15	NA
TGTGCCAGCGGGACAGTTACTGAAGCTTTCTTT	CASGTVTEAFF	TRBJ1-1	TRBD1	TRBV27	11	few
TGTGCCAGCAGTTACGGTAGCGGGGGGGCCAATGAGCAGTTCTTC	CASSYGSGGANEQFF	TRBJ2-1	TRBD2	TRBV6-5	15	many
TGTGCCAGCAGACTCGGAAGCCAGGGGAATGAAAAACTGTTTTTT	CASRLGSQGNEKLFF	TRBJ1-4	NA	TRBV7-9	15	many
TGTGCCAGCAGACCAGGGGGGGGAAATGGCTACACCTTC	CASRPGGGNGYTF	TRBJ1-2	TRBD1	TRBV9	13	NA
TGTGCCAGCAGCGGGGGGAGGAATGAGCAGTTCTTC	CASSGGRNEQFF	TRBJ2-1	NA	TRBV9	12	NA
TGTGCCAGCAGTGGCCGCGGGGGCGTATTAGACGAGCAGTACTTC	CASSGRGGVLDEQYF	TRBJ2-7	NA	TRBV12-3/TRBV12-4	15	many
TGTGCCAGCAGCCACCAGATTGAGCAAGAGACCCAGTACTTC	CASSHQIEQETQYF	TRBJ2-5	NA	TRBV7-9	14	many
TGTGCCAGCAGCCCCTCGGCGGGTTCCCCAGATACGCAGTATTTT	CASSPSAGSPDTQYF	TRBJ2-3	NA	TRBV7-3	15	many
TGTGCCAGCAGCTCGGCTAGCGGGATCCGTCAGCTGAGCGAGCAGTACTTC	CASSSASGIRQLSEQYF	TRBJ2-7	TRBD2	TRBV7-6	17	many
TGTGCCAGCAGCAGCCGGGACATCTACGAGCAGTACTTC	CASSSRDIYEQYF	TRBJ2-7	NA	TRBV13	13	NA
TGTGCCAGCCAGACGGGGGAGACCCAGTACTTC	CASQTGETQYF	TRBJ2-5	NA	TRBV7-9	11	many
TGCGCCAGCAGCCAGGGCCGGGACAGGACTACCTTC	CASSQGRDRTTF	TRBJ1-2	TRBD1	TRBV4-1	12	NA
TGTGCCAGCAGCTGGGACAGGGAGGATGGCTACACCTTC	CASSWDREDGYTF	TRBJ1-2	TRBD1	TRBV7-9	13	many
TGCGCCAGCAGCTTGGAGGACTACCTCAGTGAGCAGTACTTC	CASSLEDYLSEQYF	TRBJ2-7	NA	TRBV5-1	14	NA